Each of the 14 T cell receptor beta chains below was sequenced from the same sample in a study of blood T cell repertoires in COVID-19 (dated by TCRdb to the early 2020s). Receptors were amplified or captured by the immunoSEQ multiplex PCR assay. The immuneACCESS repertoire file appears here via TCRdb, limited to in-frame rearrangements. These files lack a portion of the clones; in checked studies, under half of the deficit traces to unresolved V genes, and the cause of the others is not known. Recorded for this sample are about 40,000 clones; 70% to 90% of them occurred a single time. The ten largest clones add up to approximately 2.4% of the sample. The specimen was peripheral blood. These receptors were collected from a human donor in a cohort sampled during active COVID-19.

The chain is built from TRBV7-2 and TRBJ2-3; D is possibly TRBD1 (5 bases). CDR1 is SGHTA and CDR2 is FQGNSA in the germline V gene. V was shortened by 5 bases and J by 4 bases, with 16 bases between the two germline ends. The CDR3 runs 15 residues. The CDR3: CASSHDRPPADTQYF. The CDR3 nucleotides are TGTGCCAGCAGCCACGACAGACCTCCGGCAGATACGCAGTATTTT.

The chain employs TRBV28 and TRBJ1-6; a weak D match, TRBD1 (6 bases). Germline V gives CDR1 MDHEN, CDR2 SYDVKM. With 3 bases removed from V and 9 bases from J, the gap between germline ends came to 15 bases. The CDR3 sequence is 15 residues long. This chain's CDR3 is CASSFFGRGGSPLHF. CDR3 nucleotide sequence: TGTGCCAGCAGTTTTTTCGGCAGGGGTGGTTCACCCCTCCACTTT.

The chain is built from TRBV7-6 and TRBJ2-7; the match to TRBD1 covers 8 bases. There are 15 residues in the CDR3. Germline V gene lookup returns CDR1 SGHVS and CDR2 FNYEAQ. V trimming: 4 bases; J trimming: 5 bases; junction bases outside the gene matches: 10. The CDR3 DNA is TGTGCCAGCAGCTGGGCTCCGGACAGGGTCGACGAGCAGTACTTC. It translates to CASSWAPDRVDEQYF.

This clone was seen only once. V and J are TRBV6-5 and TRBJ1-2; D remains ambiguous. The germline V gene encodes CDR1 MNHEY and CDR2 SVGAGI. There are 14 residues in the CDR3. Trimming removed 5 bases from V and 8 bases from J, with 18 bases in between. DNA of the CDR3: TGTGCCAGCAGTAATCCAGGCGCCCCTACCGGCTACACCTTC. Translating gives CASSNPGAPTGYTF.

The rearrangement uses TRBV6-9 and TRBJ1-6; 8 bases fit TRBD1. This CDR3 spans 13 amino acids. Per germline, CDR1 MNHGY and CDR2 SVAAGI. The trim removed 7 bases at V and 15 bases at J, leaving 11 bases unmatched. CDR3 protein: CASTQRDRPLLHF. The CDR3 bases are TGTGCCAGCACTCAACGGGACAGGCCGCTCCTCCACTTT.

Details on this clone: The junction differs from germline at one of its ends, possibly a read error. The chain has TRBV12-3 or TRBV12-4 and TRBJ2-5; TRBD2 agrees at 8 bases. The CDR3 runs 12 residues. The CDR3 protein is CASSFGLAPPNF. CDR3 sequence (DNA): TGTGCCAGCAGTTTTGGACTAGCCCCCCCGAACTTC.

The V gene is TRBV5-4, the J gene TRBJ2-6; 7 bases align to TRBD2. With V trimmed by 6 bases and J by 0 bases, 15 bases remained unmatched. This CDR3 has 19 amino acids. Germline CDR1 and CDR2: SGHNT and YYREEE (reference sequence). The CDR3 here is CASTWGGSAYSSGANVLTF. As DNA, the CDR3 is TGTGCCAGCACCTGGGGGGGGTCCGCTTATTCCTCTGGGGCCAACGTCCTGACTTTC. Complete variable domain (other parts from reference TRBV5-4 and TRBJ2-6): ETGVTQSPTHLIKTRGQQVTLRCSSQSGHNTVSWYQQALGQGPQFIFQYYREEENGRGNFPPRFSGLQFPNYSSELNVNALELDDSALYLCASTWGGSAYSSGANVLTFGAGSRLTVL.

V and J are TRBV6-5 and TRBJ1-2; possibly TRBD1 for D (5 bases). This CDR3 has 15 amino acids. Germline CDR1 and CDR2: MNHEY and SVGAGI. V lost 6 bases, J lost 2 bases, and 16 bases lay in between. In DNA form, the CDR3 reads TGTGCCAGCAGCCTCGTTTGGGGCGTGAACTATGGCTACACCTTC. This translates into CASSLVWGVNYGYTF.

The V and J genes are TRBV10-3 and TRBJ1-1, with D unresolved. V lost 6 bases, J lost 1 base, and 12 bases lay in between. CDR1 and CDR2 from the germline V gene are ENHRY and SYGVKD. The CDR3 sequence is 14 residues long. The DNA of the CDR3 is TGTGCCATCAGGCGGACGGCGGGGAACACTGAAGCTTTCTTT. Amino acids: CAIRRTAGNTEAFF.

V is TRBV13 and J is TRBJ2-1; TRBD2 matches 13 bases. Trimming cost V 4 bases and J 6 bases; bases outside gene matches: 3. This CDR3 has 15 residues. The germline gives CDR1 PRHDT, CDR2 FYEKMQ (reference sequence). The CDR3 here is CASSWGLAGFNEQFF. CDR3 bases: TGTGCCAGCAGCTGGGGACTAGCGGGGTTCAATGAGCAGTTCTTC.

The chain carries TRBV10-3 and TRBJ1-6; 9 nucleotides agree with TRBD1. Germline V gene lookup returns CDR1 ENHRY and CDR2 SYGVKD. Trimming cost V 8 bases and J 10 bases; bases outside gene matches: 6. This CDR3 spans 13 amino acids. The CDR3 spells CAIRDRERSPLHF. CDR3 nucleotide sequence: TGTGCCATCCGGGACAGGGAACGCTCACCCCTCCACTTT.

This chain joins TRBV7-9 and TRBJ1-6; 9 bases match TRBD1. CDR1 is SEHNR and CDR2 is FQNEAQ in the germline V gene (reference sequence). The CDR3 is 18 amino acids. The V segment lost 3 bases and the J segment 7 bases; nucleotides outside the gene matches: 13. In nucleotides, the CDR3 is TGTGCCAGCAGCTTGAACCCTACCGGGACAGGGCGCAATTCACCCCTCCACTTT. Amino acid sequence: CASSLNPTGTGRNSPLHF.

This chain uses TRBV11-2 with TRBJ2-7, with TRBD1 identical over 9 bases. Germline V gene data show CDR1 as SGHAT and CDR2 as FQNNGV. After removal of 5 bases from V and 0 bases from J, the junction contained 8 bases not matched to a gene. The CDR3 contains 16 residues. The CDR3 DNA sequence: TGTGCCAGCAGCGATCGGGACAGGGCTGCCTCCTACGAGCAGTACTTC. This gives the protein CASSDRDRAASYEQYF.

The table lists this clone with a count of one. The V call is TRBV13, the J call TRBJ2-3, with 10 bases fitting TRBD2. The CDR3 has 15 amino acids. The ends lost 6 bases at V and 0 bases at J; junction bases unmatched: 3. Germline V CDR1 and CDR2: PRHDT, FYEKMQ (reference sequence). CDR3 region: CASRKLAGSTDTQYF. CDR3 coding DNA: TGTGCCAGCAGGAAACTAGCGGGGAGCACAGATACGCAGTATTTT.